This entry is about one T cell receptor beta chain. Its antigen remains unidentified. Base quality data are lacking; no much larger clone is found one base away. The source of the sample is a study of T cells after posttransplantation cyclophosphamide (dated by TCRdb to 2015 to 2016). About the investigation overall: T cell repertoire reconstitution was tracked by TRB sequencing after myeloablative bone marrow transplantation in which posttransplantation cyclophosphamide was used as GVHD prophylaxis. Antigen receptor sequencing was done on samples from about 34 PTCy-treated patients and from approximately 17 related bone marrow donors of those patients. Blood from all 35 or so PTCy patients who had 1-year posttransplant specimens underwent TRB sequencing. In 3 patients, up to 3 additional blood samples taken between 2 and 5.2 years after transplant also underwent TRB sequencing, as did pretransplant blood from a handful of patients. TRA and TRB clonality were tightly correlated in eight to ten samples, so subsequent TCR analyses focused on TRB only. Public TRB sequences were searched against a database of over 3,600 sequences associated with responses to pathogens, tumor antigens, self-antigens and alloantigens. Summary of the overall study and its limitations: The TRB repertoires of T cells infiltrating skin or GI tract showed only limited overlap with the TRB repertoires of T cells in blood. Across 35 to 55 patients, TRB clonality was highly associated with recipient CMV seropositivity and CMV reactivation, and diversity in PTCy patients was similar to diversity in CNI/methotrexate controls. Donor-recipient similarity was low at 1-2 months but increased during the first year, and donor CD8+ memory clones often dominated later blood repertoires.

The PTCy-treated patients were drawn from a prospective, multi-institutional clinical trial. Peripheral blood and bone marrow mononuclear cells were isolated by Ficoll-Hypaque density centrifugation and were cryopreserved. The CDR3 holds 17 amino acids from the cysteine to the phenylalanine. Only the CDR3 region is kept as DNA, spanning 51 bases read in frame from base 1. Taken from the germline V gene, the CDR1 and CDR2 loops are SGHTS and YDEGEE. V gives up 2 bases and J gives up 0 bases, and the segment between their germline ends measures 14 bases. Genomic DNA was the input for TRB sequencing, which was run either with the immunoSEQ assay at survey resolution or with the hsTCRB kit. The paper's processing steps were these. The immunoSEQ software was used for initial read processing, and the LymphoSeq R package was used for repertoire analyses. For each TRB dataset, clonality was calculated as 1 minus normalized Shannon entropy, and the Gini coefficient was computed as well. To infer phenotypes in unsorted samples, TRB sequences from sorted subsets of the recipient or donor were mapped onto unsorted samples from the same recipient. TCRdb mirrors the immuneACCESS table, restricted to in-frame sequences. Some clones are absent from its copies; in checked studies, under half trace to an unresolved V gene, and the reason for the others is unknown. The V and J calls and clone size were taken over from that table, and D and trimming were inferred from the DNA. This sample comprises about 52,000 clones, about 86% of them detected only once. The ten largest clones represent about 2.6% of the sample.

This sequence originates from a man aged 25-45 years with a blood cancer, CMV-positive, and with a related stem cell donor. Sequencing used PBMCs. The chain is made from TRBV5-8 and TRBJ1-4; tentative D gene TRBD1, with 6 bases matching. The CDR3 reads as follows: CASSFGTGTTTNEKLFF. At the DNA level, the sequence is TGTGCCAGCAGCTTCGGGACCGGGACAACAACTAATGAAAAACTGTTTTTT.